Following are 5 T cell receptor beta chains from one sample sequenced in a study of CD8 T cells in Susac syndrome. Roughly 0.5 to 1 ug RNA was reverse transcribed with random hexamers. TCRdb called the immunoSEQ multiplex PCR reads again in MiXCR, with one record for every CDR3 protein. The repertoire holds about 200,000 distinct CDR3 sequences, with 90% to 95% as singletons. Input material: CD4+ T cells from PBMCs. The receptors were gathered from a human donor in good health.

The CDR3 nucleotides are TGTGCCAGCAGCCCCACTACGCTCTCCTACGAGCAGTACTTC. Translation: CASSPTTLSYEQYF. V is TRBV3-1 and J is TRBJ2-7; D unclear. This CDR3 contains 14 residues. Germline CDR1 is LGHDT and CDR2 is YNNKEL (reference sequence). Trimming took off 4 bases at V and 0 bases at J, with 10 bases between the two ends.

In DNA form, the CDR3 reads TGCGCCAGCAGCCAAGGACAGGGAGCGGCCTACGAGCAGTACGTC. Translating gives CASSQGQGAAYEQYV. The V and J genes are TRBV4-1 and TRBJ2-7, with TRBD1 identical over 7 bases. Looked up from germline, CDR1 is MGHRA and CDR2 is YSYEKL. After removal of 1 base from V and 2 bases from J, the junction contained 5 bases not matched to a gene. This CDR3 contains 15 residues.

J is TRBJ2-5 and V is TRBV7-9; 11 bases are a match to TRBD1. The germline V gene has CDR1 SEHNR and CDR2 FQNEAQ (reference sequence). The V and J ends lost 5 bases and 2 bases, in that order; junction bases with no gene match: 13. The CDR3 contains 18 residues. This chain's CDR3 is CASSPRGPGTGGQETQYF. CDR3 nucleotide sequence: TGTGCCAGCAGCCCCCGAGGCCCCGGGACAGGGGGGCAAGAGACCCAGTACTTC.

This rearrangement joins TRBV20-1 to TRBJ2-2; TRBD2 matches 7 bases. Germline V gene lookup returns CDR1 DFQATT and CDR2 SNEGSKA (reference sequence). The CDR3 loop spans 15 amino acids. J was trimmed by 1 base and V by 5 bases; bases with no gene match: 7. The CDR3 reads CSAPRASGNTGELFF. CDR3 DNA sequence: TGCAGTGCTCCCCGGGCTAGCGGGAACACCGGGGAGCTGTTTTTT.

V and J are TRBV19 and TRBJ2-3; 12 bases align to TRBD2. Losses at the gene ends were 5 bases for V and 4 bases for J; bases not matched to a gene: 10. This CDR3 contains 17 residues. Germline V lookup: CDR1 LNHDA, CDR2 SQIVND (reference sequence). The CDR3 region has the DNA TGTGCCAGTAGTTCGCGACTAGCGGGAGAGAAAGCAGATACGCAGTATTTT. Its translation: CASSSRLAGEKADTQYF.